The 31 T cell receptor beta chains given below trace back to one sample, sequenced in a study of blood T cell repertoires in COVID-19. Using immunoSEQ multiplex PCR, the repertoire was profiled, and TCRdb retains in-frame clones only, with some absent. The sample includes 180,000 or so clones, approximately 78% of them seen just once. Sequenced input: peripheral blood. The receptors originated from a woman older than 75 with COVID-19, enrolled during active disease.

The chain's CDR3 is CASSFEGPDRNTEAFF. The CDR3 DNA follows: TGTGCCAGCAGTTTTGAGGGGCCGGACAGAAACACTGAAGCTTTCTTT. V is TRBV28 and J is TRBJ1-1; a possible D gene is TRBD1 (6 bases). Germline CDR1 and CDR2: MDHEN and SYDVKM. CDR3 length: 16 amino acids. Trimming shortened V by 3 bases and J by 2 bases, and 16 bases separated the two germline ends.

This clone was observed a handful of times. This sequence joins TRBV10-1 and TRBJ1-1, with D tentatively TRBD1 (5 bases). CDR1 and CDR2 from the germline V gene are WNHNN and SYGVQD (reference sequence). The V end was cut by 6 bases, the J end by 5 bases, with 10 bases between. The CDR3 length is 12 residues. The CDR3 reads CASSEGRTEAFF. CDR3 sequence (DNA): TGCGCCAGCAGCGAGGGGAGAACTGAAGCTTTCTTT.

This rearrangement joins TRBV2 to TRBJ2-7; D is perhaps TRBD1 (6 bases). Germline CDR1 SNHLY, CDR2 FYNNEI. CDR3 length: 13 amino acids. Between the trimmed V and J ends, which lost 8 bases and 0 bases, there was a span of 11 bases. The CDR3, as DNA: TGTGCCAGCGTTGGGGGCAGCTCCTACGAGCAGTACTTC. It is translated as CASVGGSSYEQYF. The full variable domain, its missing parts supplied by reference TRBV2 and TRBJ2-7, is EPEVTQTPSHQVTQMGQEVILRCVPISNHLYFYWYRQILGQKVEFLVSFYNNEISEKSEIFDDQFSVERPDGSNFTLKIRSTKLEDSAMYFCASVGGSSYEQYFGPGTRLTVT.

The genes are TRBV6-2 or TRBV6-3 and TRBJ1-6; D is unclear. This CDR3 comprises 16 residues. The germline gives CDR1 MNHEY, CDR2 SVGEGT. The V and J ends lost 4 bases and 10 bases respectively, with 20 bases between them. The CDR3: CASSSPLGGLRSPLHF. CDR3 DNA: TGTGCCAGCAGTTCCCCATTGGGCGGGCTGAGATCACCCCTCCACTTT.

This clone was observed a handful of times. The rearrangement uses TRBV30 and TRBJ1-6, with a weak D call TRBD1 (6 bases). Germline V lookup: CDR1 GTSNPN, CDR2 SVGIG (reference sequence). V lost 4 bases and J lost 0, with 13 bases in between. This CDR3 is built from 16 residues. CDR3 in DNA: TGTGCCTGGATGGACAGAATAAGCTCCTATAATTCACCCCTCCACTTT. It encodes CAWMDRISSYNSPLHF.

A few counts support this clone. This chain joins TRBV27 and TRBJ1-5, with 9 bases that match TRBD1. This CDR3 contains 15 residues. Trimming removed 7 bases from V and 1 base from J; junction bases left unmatched: 5. Germline values: CDR1 MNHEY, CDR2 SMNVEV (reference sequence). In DNA, the CDR3 is TGTGCCAGCACCTCCGGGACAGGGAGCAATCAGCCCCAGCATTTT. This codes for CASTSGTGSNQPQHF.

The rearrangement joins TRBV2 to TRBJ1-5, with 8 bases matching TRBD1. V dropped 4 bases and J dropped 6; count of bases not matched to a gene: 8. This CDR3 is built from 15 residues. Germline assignment: CDR1 SNHLY and CDR2 FYNNEI. The CDR3 here is CASSVGQGAIQPQHF. CDR3 DNA: TGTGCCAGCAGTGTAGGGCAGGGGGCGATTCAGCCCCAGCATTTT.

At least ten counts were recorded for this clone. The chain carries TRBV7-6 and TRBJ2-3; 10 nucleotides align to TRBD2. Trimming at V came to 6 bases and at J to 6 bases, leaving 9 bases not matched to a gene. Germline lookup yields CDR1 SGHVS and CDR2 FNYEAQ. CDR3 length: 15 residues. Written as DNA, the CDR3 is TGTGCCAGCAGAGACGTAGAGCGGGGGGGGGATACGCAGTATTTT. The encoded protein is CASRDVERGGDTQYF.

The table lists this clone with a few counts. Other DNA sequences from this sample encode an identical CDR3 as well. The CDR3 region has the DNA TGTGCCAGCAGCTTAGCGGGACAAGGCAACTACGAGCAGTACTTC. It encodes CASSLAGQGNYEQYF. This rearrangement joins TRBV5-4 to TRBJ2-7, with D perhaps matching TRBD2 (7 bases). V was clipped by 2 bases and J by 3 bases, with 15 bases between them. CDR3 size: 15 residues. Germline V gives CDR1 SGHNT, CDR2 YYREEE (reference sequence).

The rearrangement uses TRBV5-6 and TRBJ2-7; 8 nucleotides agree with TRBD1. CDR1 and CDR2 (germline): SGHDT, YYEEEE. This CDR3 has 15 residues. V lost 4 bases to trimming and J lost 2 bases; unmatched junction nucleotides: 8. CDR3 sequence: CASSLTGGNPYEQYF. In DNA form, the CDR3 reads TGTGCCAGCAGCCTAACAGGGGGAAATCCCTACGAGCAGTACTTC.

This clone was observed a few times. The rearrangement joins TRBV3-1 (or the pseudogene TRBV3-2) to TRBJ1-4; 9 bases agree with TRBD1. The CDR3 runs to 14 residues. Germline lookup yields CDR1 LGHDT and CDR2 YNNKEL (reference sequence). Trimming took 4 bases from V and 8 from J; bases not matched to a gene: 5. CDR3 DNA: TGTGCCAGCAGCCCGGGACAGGGTGAGGAAAAACTGTTTTTT. This sequence encodes CASSPGQGEEKLFF.

The chain couples TRBV5-6 to TRBJ1-2; D might be TRBD1 (5 bases). The CDR3 is 16 amino acids. From germline, CDR1 is SGHDT and CDR2 YYEEEE. Trimming cost V 0 bases and J 0 bases, with 12 bases left between them. The CDR3 is CASSLGQGGTNYGYTF. CDR3 in DNA: TGTGCCAGCAGCTTGGGGCAGGGAGGGACTAACTATGGCTACACCTTC.

This chain joins TRBV6-5 and TRBJ2-1; TRBD1 matches at 10 bases. Losses at the gene ends were 6 bases for V and 5 bases for J; bases not matched to a gene: 7. CDR3 length: 15 amino acids. Germline V gene lookup returns CDR1 MNHEY and CDR2 SVGAGI. The CDR3 loop is CASSPTGGFDNEQFF. The DNA of the CDR3 is TGTGCCAGCAGCCCGACAGGGGGCTTCGACAATGAGCAGTTCTTC.

The CDR3 sequence is CASSLGTGATTGELFF. The CDR3 DNA follows: TGTGCCAGCAGCTTAGGGACAGGGGCGACCACCGGGGAGCTGTTTTTT. V usage is TRBV7-9 and J usage is TRBJ2-2; 9 bases map to TRBD1. The CDR3 is 16 residues long. CDR1 and CDR2 (germline): SEHNR, FQNEAQ (reference sequence). The ends lost 1 base at V and 4 bases at J; junction bases unmatched: 4.

To note about this clone: This may be a read error: a much more frequent sequence differs by one nucleotide. The chain employs TRBV7-8 and TRBJ2-7, with a weak D call TRBD2 (5 bases). CDR1 and CDR2 from the germline V gene are SGHVS and FQNEAQ. With 0 bases removed from V and 0 bases from J, the gap between germline ends came to 6 bases. The CDR3 extends over 14 amino acids. This CDR3 reads CASSLAGSSYEQYF. The CDR3 DNA is TGTGCCAGCAGCTTAGCAGGGAGCTCCTACGAGCAGTACTTC. The whole variable domain, filled in from reference TRBV7-8 and TRBJ2-7, reads GAGVSQSPRYKVAKRGQDVALRCDPISGHVSLFWYQQALGQGPEFLTYFQNEAQLDKSGLPSDRFFAERPEGSVSTLKIQRTQQEDSAVYLCASSLAGSSYEQYFGPGTRLTVT.

V and J are TRBV19 and TRBJ2-5; no reliable D call. Trimming removed 3 bases from V and 0 bases from J, with 11 bases in between. This CDR3 has 15 amino acids. Germline-derived CDR1 and CDR2 are LNHDA and SQIVND (reference sequence). Written as DNA, the CDR3 is TGTGCCAGTAGTATGGGCCTTTCGTACCAAGAGACCCAGTACTTC. Translating it yields CASSMGLSYQETQYF.

The chain has TRBV5-1 and TRBJ2-7; D might be TRBD1 (6 bases). V lost 3 bases to trimming and J lost 5 bases, with 15 bases between them. CDR3 length: 14 amino acids. The V gene's germline CDR1 is SGHRS and CDR2 YFSETQ. The CDR3 protein is CASSYREARNEQYF. CDR3 nucleotides: TGCGCCAGCAGCTACAGGGAAGCGAGGAACGAGCAGTACTTC. Supplemented by reference TRBV5-1 and TRBJ2-7, the full variable domain reads KAGVTQTPRYLIKTRGQQVTLSCSPISGHRSVSWYQQTPGQGLQFLFEYFSETQRNKGNFPGRFSGRQFSNSRSEMNVSTLELGDSALYLCASSYREARNEQYFGPGTRLTVT.

This clone turned up a few times. The J gene is TRBJ1-6, the V gene TRBV5-1; the D gene is possibly TRBD1 (6 bases). The CDR3 consists of 14 residues. Trimming removed 3 bases at V and 5 bases at J, with 9 bases between. The germline CDR1 and CDR2 sequences are SGHRS and YFSETQ. The CDR3 DNA reads TGCGCCAGCAGCTATGACAGGAATAATTCACCCCTCCACTTT. Protein product: CASSYDRNNSPLHF.

This sequence joins TRBV4-2 and TRBJ1-6; 8 nucleotides line up with TRBD1. This CDR3 has 16 amino acids. With V trimmed by 4 bases and J by 7 bases, 9 bases remained unmatched. CDR1 and CDR2 from the germline V gene are LGHNA and YNFKEQ. The CDR3 DNA reads TGTGCCAGCAGCCCAAACTTACAGGGGGTAAATTCACCCCTCCACTTT. This translates into CASSPNLQGVNSPLHF.

The chain's CDR3 is CASRPILAGQETQYF. In nucleotides, the CDR3 is TGTGCCAGCAGACCTATACTCGCAGGCCAAGAGACCCAGTACTTC. The chain is built from TRBV7-2 and TRBJ2-5; no reliable D call. The CDR3 is 15 amino acids. The germline gives CDR1 SGHTA, CDR2 FQGNSA. Trimming left V 6 bases short and J 1 base short, with 15 bases between.

The V and J genes are TRBV18 and TRBJ2-2; perhaps TRBD1 as D (6 bases). CDR3 size: 15 residues. From germline, CDR1 is KGHSH and CDR2 LQKENI. V lost 4 bases, J lost 2 bases, and 11 bases lay in between. CDR3 region: CASSLRQANTGELFF. As DNA, the CDR3 is TGTGCCAGCTCACTAAGACAGGCCAACACCGGGGAGCTGTTTTTT.

The chain recombines TRBV6-5 with TRBJ2-7; possible D gene TRBD1, 6 bases. The CDR3 runs 11 residues. V shed 6 bases and J shed 5 bases, with 8 bases lying between them. Germline lookup yields CDR1 MNHEY and CDR2 SVGAGI. CDR3 bases: TGTGCCAGCAGGTCAGGGGACGAGCAGTACTTC. This encodes CASRSGDEQYF.

The chain combines TRBV2 with TRBJ2-7; 7 nucleotides align to TRBD1. The CDR3 is 13 amino acids. From germline, CDR1 is SNHLY and CDR2 FYNNEI. J gave up 4 bases and V 4 bases, and 4 bases lay outside the gene matches. CDR3 nucleotides: TGTGCCAGCAGTGGGGGACAGTATTACGAGCAGTACTTC. Amino acids: CASSGGQYYEQYF.

V usage is TRBV12-3 or TRBV12-4 and J usage is TRBJ2-3; TRBD1 might be the D (5 bases). The V end was cut by 6 bases, the J end by 2 bases, with 9 bases between. This CDR3 has 13 residues. In nucleotides, the CDR3 is TGTGCCAGCAGGGGGCAGTCCACAGATACGCAGTATTTT. Encoded protein: CASRGQSTDTQYF.

The V and J genes are TRBV10-2 and TRBJ2-7, with D maybe TRBD2 (5 bases). Trimming cost V 3 bases and J 3 bases, with 18 bases left between them. Germline V gives CDR1 WSHSY, CDR2 SAAADI. This CDR3 has 16 residues. DNA for the CDR3: TGCGCCAGCAGTGACCCGAGACTATCCGGGGTCTACGAGCAGTACTTC. Translation gives CASSDPRLSGVYEQYF.

This clone was counted at least ten times. The chain couples TRBV7-6 to TRBJ2-5, with a tentative D call TRBD2 (6 bases). This CDR3 comprises 14 residues. Germline lookup yields CDR1 SGHVS and CDR2 FNYEAQ. Between the trimmed V and J ends, which lost 3 bases and 7 bases, there was a span of 15 bases. DNA of the CDR3: TGTGCCAGCAGCTTCGCCGGAGGGTCGGGGACCCAGTACTTC. This encodes CASSFAGGSGTQYF.

The chain carries TRBV11-3 and TRBJ2-7, with a possible D match to TRBD2 (7 bases). With 5 bases removed from V and 7 bases from J, the gap between germline ends came to 24 bases. Germline V gene sequence: CDR1 SGHNT, CDR2 YENEEA. This CDR3 comprises 16 residues. The CDR3 DNA reads TGTGCCAGCAGCCCGACCTTTGGGGGGGGCTACGTGGAGCAGTACTTC. Residues: CASSPTFGGGYVEQYF.

The rearrangement joins TRBV7-8 to TRBJ1-2; possible D gene TRBD1, 5 bases. CDR1 SGHVS and CDR2 FQNEAQ come from the germline V gene. CDR3 length: 13 residues. V lost 5 bases and J 7 bases, leaving 14 bases between the germline ends. The DNA for the CDR3 is TGTGCCAGCAGCCCCCGCTTGGGGCTTGGCTACACCTTC. Translated, it gives CASSPRLGLGYTF.

The rearrangement uses TRBV7-2 and TRBJ1-3, with D tentatively TRBD1 (6 bases). The CDR3 covers 15 residues. The V gene's germline CDR1 is SGHTA and CDR2 FQGNSA. The V and J ends lost 3 bases and 7 bases respectively, with 16 bases between them. The CDR3 here is CASSFSRGGLNTIYF. DNA for the CDR3: TGTGCCAGCAGCTTTTCTAGGGGGGGGTTGAACACCATATATTTT.

V gene TRBV13 combines with J gene TRBJ1-1; D is undetermined. The CDR3 consists of 15 residues. Trimming pared 2 bases from V and 0 bases from J, leaving 10 bases between. Germline V CDR1 and CDR2: PRHDT, FYEKMQ (reference sequence). The CDR3 bases are TGTGCCAGCAGCTTATGGGCGGGCCTGAACACTGAAGCTTTCTTT. This encodes CASSLWAGLNTEAFF.

The chain combines TRBV7-2 with TRBJ1-1; TRBD1 agrees at 11 bases. The junction had 3 bases not matched to a gene; V was cut back by 5 bases and J by 7 bases. This CDR3 comprises 13 residues. Germline V CDR1 and CDR2: SGHTA, FQGNSA. As DNA, the CDR3 is TGTGCCAGCAGCAGGGGACAGGGGGTTGAAGCTTTCTTT. Protein sequence: CASSRGQGVEAFF.